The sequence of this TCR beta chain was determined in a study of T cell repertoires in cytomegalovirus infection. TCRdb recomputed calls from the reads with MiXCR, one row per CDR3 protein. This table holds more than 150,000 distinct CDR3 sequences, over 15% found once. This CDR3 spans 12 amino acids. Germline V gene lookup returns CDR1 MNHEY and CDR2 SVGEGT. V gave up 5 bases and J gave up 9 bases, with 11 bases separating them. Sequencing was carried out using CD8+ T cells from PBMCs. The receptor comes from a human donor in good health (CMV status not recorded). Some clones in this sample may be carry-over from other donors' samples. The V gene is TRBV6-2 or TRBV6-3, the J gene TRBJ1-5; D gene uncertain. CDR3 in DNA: TGTGCCAGCAGTCCCCTCTTATGGCCCCAGCATTTT. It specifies CASSPLLWPQHF.